This is a list of T cell receptor beta chains from one sample in a study of monozygotic twins with inflammatory bowel disease. TCRdb reprocessed the 5' RACE reads and reports one entry per CDR3 protein, with no DNA. The listing contains under 150,000 distinct CDR3 sequences. The sequencing input was blood. These receptors were obtained from a human donor with ulcerative colitis or Crohn's disease, or a healthy co-twin of an affected twin (not recorded which). CDR3s include the opening cysteine and the closing phenylalanine or tryptophan.

TRBV7-8	TRBJ2-2	CASRLQGPGELFF
TRBV11-3	TRBJ1-1	CASSSTIGGSFTEAFF
TRBV5-1	TRBJ1-6	CASSTTGGNSPLHF
TRBV5-1	TRBJ2-1	CASSNDRERVSYNEQFF
TRBV6-5	TRBJ2-1	CASSYSGLVGYNEQFF
TRBV20-1	TRBJ1-2	CSARDSGRGQDYGYTF
TRBV7-8	TRBJ2-2	CASSGRRQGALPTGELFF
TRBV5-5	TRBJ2-5	CASSLGGALGTQYF
TRBV3-1	TRBJ1-6	CASTQGQGGSPLHF
TRBV5-1	TRBJ2-7	CASSLVGRYEQYF
TRBV5-1	TRBJ1-3	CASGPGETGNTIYF
TRBV5-1	TRBJ2-7	CASSLAGTDPYEQYF
TRBV18	TRBJ1-1	CASSPGANPEAFF
TRBV20-1	TRBJ1-2	CRPTGQGGGYTF
TRBV27	TRBJ1-1	CASSFRDESNTEAFF
TRBV5-4	TRBJ2-2	CASSSQYRGVRELFF
TRBV12-3/TRBV12-4	TRBJ2-2	CAGRNPGGAPNTTNTGELFF
TRBV5-1	TRBJ2-7	CASSLARDRGFHEQYF
TRBV7-6	TRBJ1-1	CASRRSGPGAEAFF
TRBV21-1	TRBJ1-1	CASNQDRGGDTEAFF
TRBV6-2/TRBV6-3	TRBJ1-1	CASSLGTGKSMNTEAFF
TRBV6-5	TRBJ2-7	CASSYSKGYEQYF
TRBV6-4	TRBJ1-2	CASGRTSPTPRNNRDEYGYTF
TRBV28	TRBJ2-7	CASSLRGDIYEQYF
TRBV4-1	TRBJ1-3	CASGTRGRNTIYF
TRBV7-2	TRBJ2-7	CASSPTGALRYEQYF
TRBV5-6	TRBJ1-6	CASSPGQDHYNSPLHF
TRBV18	TRBJ2-5	CASSPRGVQETQYF
TRBV6-5	TRBJ1-1	CASSYAVMNTEAFF
TRBV20-1	TRBJ2-5	CSAKLLAGGLIAETQYF
TRBV5-1	TRBJ2-5	CASSLVPRQQETQYF
TRBV6-5	TRBJ2-7	CASSSPTYEQYF
TRBV6-1	TRBJ1-5	CASRSTLHSNQPQHF